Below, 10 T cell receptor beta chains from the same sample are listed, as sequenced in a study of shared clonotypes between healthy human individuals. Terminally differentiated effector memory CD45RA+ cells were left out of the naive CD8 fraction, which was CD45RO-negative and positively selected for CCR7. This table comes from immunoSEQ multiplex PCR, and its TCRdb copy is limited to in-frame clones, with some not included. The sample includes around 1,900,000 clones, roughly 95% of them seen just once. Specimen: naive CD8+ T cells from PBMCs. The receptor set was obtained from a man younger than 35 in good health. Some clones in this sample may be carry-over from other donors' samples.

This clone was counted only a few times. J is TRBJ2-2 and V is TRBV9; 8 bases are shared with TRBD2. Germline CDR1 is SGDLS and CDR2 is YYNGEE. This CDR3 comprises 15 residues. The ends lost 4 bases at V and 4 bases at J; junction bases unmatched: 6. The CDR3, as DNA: TGTGCCAGCAGCAGGACTAGCTTGGGCACCGGGGAGCTGTTTTTT. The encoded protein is CASSRTSLGTGELFF.

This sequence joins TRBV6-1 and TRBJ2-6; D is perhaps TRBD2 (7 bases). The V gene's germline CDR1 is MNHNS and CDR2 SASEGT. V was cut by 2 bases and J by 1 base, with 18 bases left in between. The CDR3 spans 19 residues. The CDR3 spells CASSEWRGGLQSGANVLTF. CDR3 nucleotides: TGTGCCAGCAGTGAATGGAGGGGGGGGTTGCAGTCTGGGGCCAACGTCCTGACTTTC.

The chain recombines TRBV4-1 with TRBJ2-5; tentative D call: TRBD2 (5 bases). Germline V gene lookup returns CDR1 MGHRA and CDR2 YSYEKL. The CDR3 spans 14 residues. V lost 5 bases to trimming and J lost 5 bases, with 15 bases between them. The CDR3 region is CASSTRTAPETQYF. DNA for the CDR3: TGCGCCAGCAGCACCCGGACTGCCCCGGAGACCCAGTACTTC.

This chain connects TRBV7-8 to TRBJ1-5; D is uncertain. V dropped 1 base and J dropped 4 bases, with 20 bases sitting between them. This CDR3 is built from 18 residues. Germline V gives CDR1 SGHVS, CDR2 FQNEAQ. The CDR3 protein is CASSLEFLQPDGNQPQHF. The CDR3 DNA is TGTGCCAGCAGCTTAGAATTTTTGCAGCCCGACGGGAATCAGCCCCAGCATTTT.

The CDR3 protein is CASSLLPGVAGHVEQYF. CDR3 coding DNA: TGTGCCAGCAGTTTACTTCCGGGAGTTGCGGGCCACGTCGAGCAGTACTTC. V and J are TRBV28 and TRBJ2-7; perhaps TRBD2 as D (6 bases). Trimming removed 2 bases at V and 6 bases at J, with 23 bases between. From germline, CDR1 is MDHEN and CDR2 SYDVKM. The CDR3 length is 17 residues.

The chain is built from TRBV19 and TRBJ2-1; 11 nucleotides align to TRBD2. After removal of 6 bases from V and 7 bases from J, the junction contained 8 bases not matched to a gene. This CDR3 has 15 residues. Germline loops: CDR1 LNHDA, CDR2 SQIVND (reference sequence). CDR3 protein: CASSVLAGDPNEQFF. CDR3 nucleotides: TGTGCCAGTAGCGTACTAGCGGGAGACCCTAATGAGCAGTTCTTC.

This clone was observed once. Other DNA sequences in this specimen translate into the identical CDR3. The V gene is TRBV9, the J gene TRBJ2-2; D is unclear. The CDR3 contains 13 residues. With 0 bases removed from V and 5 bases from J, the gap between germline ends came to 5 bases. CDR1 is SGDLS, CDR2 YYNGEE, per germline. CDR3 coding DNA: TGTGCCAGCAGCGTAGGGGGTACCGGGGAGCTGTTTTTT. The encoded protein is CASSVGGTGELFF.

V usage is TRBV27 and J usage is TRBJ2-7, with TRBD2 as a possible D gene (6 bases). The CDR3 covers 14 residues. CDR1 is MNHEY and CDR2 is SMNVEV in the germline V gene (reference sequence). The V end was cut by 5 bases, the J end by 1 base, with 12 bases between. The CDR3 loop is CASSASGGSYEQYF. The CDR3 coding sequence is TGTGCCAGCAGTGCATCAGGAGGGTCCTACGAGCAGTACTTC.

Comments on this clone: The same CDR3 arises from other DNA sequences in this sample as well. The CDR3 sequence: CASSLEGASYEQYF. The CDR3, as DNA: TGTGCCAGCAGTTTAGAGGGGGCCTCCTACGAGCAGTACTTC. The J gene is TRBJ2-7, the V gene TRBV28; TRBD1 matches 7 bases. Germline-derived CDR1 and CDR2 are MDHEN and SYDVKM. Trimming at V came to 2 bases and at J to 0 bases, leaving 1 base not matched to a gene. CDR3 length equals 14 residues. Together with reference TRBV28 and TRBJ2-7, the CDR3 gives the full variable domain: DVKVTQSSRYLVKRTGEKVFLECVQDMDHENMFWYRQDPGLGLRLIYFSYDVKMKEKGDIPEGYSVSREKKERFSLILESASTNQTSMYLCASSLEGASYEQYFGPGTRLTVT.

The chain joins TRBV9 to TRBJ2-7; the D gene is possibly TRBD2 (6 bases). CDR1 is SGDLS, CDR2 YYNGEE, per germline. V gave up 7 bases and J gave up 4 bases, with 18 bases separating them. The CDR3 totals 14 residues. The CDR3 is CASAPRVSGYEQYF. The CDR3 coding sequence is TGTGCCAGCGCACCGAGGGTTAGCGGATACGAGCAGTACTTC.